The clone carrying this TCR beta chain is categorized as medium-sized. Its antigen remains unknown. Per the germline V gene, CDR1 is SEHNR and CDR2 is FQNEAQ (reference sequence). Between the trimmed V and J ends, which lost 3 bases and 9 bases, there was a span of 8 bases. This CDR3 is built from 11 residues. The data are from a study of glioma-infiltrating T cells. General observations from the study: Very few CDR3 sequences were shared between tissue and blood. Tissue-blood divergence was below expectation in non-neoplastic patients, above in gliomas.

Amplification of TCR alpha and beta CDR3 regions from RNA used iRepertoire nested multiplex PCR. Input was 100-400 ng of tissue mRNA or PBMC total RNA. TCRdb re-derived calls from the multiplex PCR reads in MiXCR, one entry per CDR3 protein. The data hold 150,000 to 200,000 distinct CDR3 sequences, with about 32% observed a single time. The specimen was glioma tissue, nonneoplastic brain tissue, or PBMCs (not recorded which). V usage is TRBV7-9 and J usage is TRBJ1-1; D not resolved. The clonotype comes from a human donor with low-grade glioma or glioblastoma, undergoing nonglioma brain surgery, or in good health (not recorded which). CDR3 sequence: CASSFDQKAFF. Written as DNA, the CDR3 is TGTGCCAGCAGCTTTGACCAAAAAGCTTTCTTT.